The 27 T cell receptor beta chains listed next were all sequenced from one sample in a study of Ad26.COV2.S vaccination and SARS-CoV-2 variants. Treatment in this sample: some 20 received Ad26.COV2.S at low or high dose, single or two shots; 5 received placebo; per-sample allocation not given. Following the first vaccine or placebo injection, samples were taken on day 63. Generated by immunoSEQ multiplex PCR, the TCRdb table keeps only in-frame clones and is missing some. The table records hundreds of thousands of clones, 90% of them present only once. The material sequenced was peripheral blood, taken in a trial of Ad26.COV2.S vaccine versus placebo. These receptors were collected from a person aged 18-60 years who received the Ad26.COV2.S COVID-19 vaccine or a placebo.

The CDR3: CASSERTGDFNQPQHF. The CDR3 nucleotides read TGTGCCAGCAGTGAGAGGACAGGGGATTTCAATCAGCCCCAGCATTTT. This chain links TRBV2 with TRBJ1-5; 9 bases map to TRBD1. Germline trimming cut 3 bases from V and 3 bases from J; bases unmatched to any gene: 6. Germline CDR1 is SNHLY and CDR2 is FYNNEI. The CDR3 runs to 16 residues.

The chain carries TRBV19 and TRBJ1-3; TRBD1 is a possible D gene (6 bases). This CDR3 has 14 residues. The germline CDR1 and CDR2 sequences are LNHDA and SQIVND (reference sequence). Trimming cost V 7 bases and J 3 bases, with 13 bases left between them. Here the CDR3 reads CASTEGEGGNTIYF. As DNA, the CDR3 is TGTGCCAGTACCGAGGGGGAAGGTGGAAACACCATATATTTT.

The CDR3 coding sequence is TGTGCCAGCAGCTTAGATGGGCTCAGGGGTATGAACACCGGGGAGCTGTTTTTT. Translating gives CASSLDGLRGMNTGELFF. This chain uses TRBV11-3 with TRBJ2-2; perhaps TRBD1 as D (6 bases). The CDR3 totals 18 residues. The V and J ends lost 0 bases and 1 base respectively, with 15 bases between them. CDR1 and CDR2 from the germline V gene are SGHNT and YENEEA.

The chain recombines TRBV5-5 with TRBJ1-4; 10 nucleotides agree with TRBD1. V was pared by 4 bases and J by 2 bases, with 8 bases of the junction left unmatched. Germline loops: CDR1 SGHKS, CDR2 YYEKEE (reference sequence). There are 17 residues in the CDR3. The CDR3 bases are TGTGCCAGCAGCCCCCCGGGACAGGGGAGGACTAATGAAAAACTGTTTTTT. Translated: CASSPPGQGRTNEKLFF.

This chain connects TRBV6-6 to TRBJ1-1; no clear D. Germline V lookup: CDR1 MNHNY, CDR2 SVGAGI (reference sequence). Trimming removed 0 bases at V and 6 bases at J, with 8 bases between. The CDR3 loop spans 13 amino acids. Here the CDR3 DNA reads TGTGCCAGCAGTTACTCGGTACTGTCTGAAGCTTTCTTT. Translation: CASSYSVLSEAFF.

The chain combines TRBV6-6 with TRBJ2-5; D call uncertain. Trimming took 0 bases from V and 4 from J, leaving 12 bases between them. The CDR3 is 15 amino acids. CDR1 is MNHNY and CDR2 is SVGAGI in the germline V gene (reference sequence). CDR3 protein: CASSYSLIPGETQYF. In DNA form, the CDR3 reads TGTGCCAGCAGTTACTCGTTAATCCCCGGAGAGACCCAGTACTTC.

The V gene is TRBV6-5, the J gene TRBJ1-1, with D hard to call. Per the germline V gene, CDR1 is MNHEY and CDR2 is SVGAGI. V lost 2 bases to trimming and J lost 1 base, with 8 bases between them. CDR3 length: 14 residues. The CDR3 DNA reads as TGTGCCAGCAGTTACGAGGCGACGAACACTGAAGCTTTCTTT. This translates into CASSYEATNTEAFF.

The DNA of the CDR3 is TGTGCCAGCAGCTTAACCCCACTAGCGGGAGGGCGGGATGAGCAGTTCTTC. It is translated as CASSLTPLAGGRDEQFF. The genes are TRBV7-9 and TRBJ2-1, with 13 bases matching TRBD2. CDR1 and CDR2 (germline): SEHNR, FQNEAQ (reference sequence). This CDR3 is built from 17 residues. Losses at the gene ends were 2 bases for V and 8 bases for J; bases not matched to a gene: 9.

This clone has only a few counts. This chain uses TRBV28 with TRBJ1-1, with TRBD1 as a possible D gene (5 bases). The germline CDR1 and CDR2 sequences are MDHEN and SYDVKM. CDR3 length: 12 amino acids. V was clipped by 6 bases and J by 4 bases, with 9 bases between them. CDR3 amino acids: CASRGTSTEAFF. CDR3 DNA: TGTGCCAGCAGGGGGACGAGCACTGAAGCTTTCTTT.

This clone has a handful of counts. The gene calls are TRBV7-9 and TRBJ1-2; the D gene is possibly TRBD1 (6 bases). Germline-derived CDR1 and CDR2 are SEHNR and FQNEAQ (reference sequence). CDR3 length equals 13 residues. Trimming pared 3 bases from V and 2 bases from J, leaving 7 bases between. The CDR3 DNA follows: TGTGCCAGCAGCTTTCAGGGGAACTATGGCTACACCTTC. This codes for CASSFQGNYGYTF.

V is TRBV4-1 and J is TRBJ2-1, with 16 nucleotides matching TRBD2. The germline gives CDR1 MGHRA, CDR2 YSYEKL. Trimming at V came to 0 bases and at J to 0 bases, leaving 8 bases not matched to a gene. This CDR3 has 21 amino acids. The CDR3 region is CASSQERGGLAGGSSYNEQFF. DNA of the CDR3: TGCGCCAGCAGCCAAGAAAGAGGGGGACTAGCGGGAGGGAGCTCCTACAATGAGCAGTTCTTC.

This clone has a single count. The chain employs TRBV11-2 and TRBJ2-7; D is undetermined. With 0 bases removed from V and 3 bases from J, the gap between germline ends came to 9 bases. This CDR3 comprises 14 residues. Germline assignment: CDR1 SGHAT and CDR2 FQNNGV. The CDR3 protein is CASSLDVRYYEQYF. CDR3 sequence (DNA): TGTGCCAGCAGCTTAGATGTTAGATACTACGAGCAGTACTTC.

The chain has TRBV30 and TRBJ1-2; D gene ambiguous. Germline values: CDR1 GTSNPN, CDR2 SVGIG (reference sequence). Trimming removed 2 bases from V and 1 base from J, with 8 bases in between. There are 13 residues in the CDR3. CDR3 loop: CAWSTQINYGYTF. The CDR3 coding sequence is TGTGCCTGGAGTACACAGATTAACTATGGCTACACCTTC.

This clone was seen a handful of times. V and J are TRBV4-1 and TRBJ1-5; D remains unclear. The CDR3 is 13 amino acids. Trimming left V 1 base short and J 4 bases short, with 5 bases between. Germline V lookup: CDR1 MGHRA, CDR2 YSYEKL. The CDR3 loop is CASSQAPNQPQHF. As DNA, the CDR3 is TGCGCCAGCAGCCAAGCCCCTAATCAGCCCCAGCATTTT.

V gene TRBV9 combines with J gene TRBJ1-5, with 10 nucleotides matching TRBD1. Looked up from germline, CDR1 is SGDLS and CDR2 is YYNGEE. The ends lost 4 bases at V and 6 bases at J; junction bases unmatched: 4. CDR3 length: 14 residues. The DNA of the CDR3 is TGTGCCAGCAGCCCGACAGGGGGCAGTCAGCCCCAGCATTTT. It encodes CASSPTGGSQPQHF.

The chain links TRBV6-5 to TRBJ2-1; perhaps TRBD1 as D (8 bases). Trimming removed 5 bases from V and 7 bases from J, with 18 bases in between. The germline V gene has CDR1 MNHEY and CDR2 SVGAGI. The CDR3 loop spans 15 amino acids. The CDR3 protein is CASSPVTGEGNEQFF. The CDR3 DNA sequence: TGTGCCAGCAGTCCTGTGACAGGGGAGGGTAATGAGCAGTTCTTC.

This clone was seen a few times. The V call is TRBV11-2, the J call TRBJ2-7; D not resolved. The V end was cut by 2 bases, the J end by 4 bases, with 12 bases between. The germline gives CDR1 SGHAT, CDR2 FQNNGV. The CDR3 has 14 residues. Written as DNA, the CDR3 is TGTGCCAGCAGCTTACCCGGGCCCTCGTACGAGCAGTACTTC. It encodes CASSLPGPSYEQYF.

This chain connects TRBV18 to TRBJ1-2, with 9 bases that match TRBD1. Germline CDR1 and CDR2: KGHSH and LQKENI. The CDR3 covers 13 residues. V dropped 6 bases and J dropped 6; count of bases not matched to a gene: 5. CDR3 sequence reads: CASSQDRGDGYTF. For the CDR3, the DNA is TGTGCCAGCTCTCAGGACAGGGGAGATGGCTACACCTTC.

The genes are TRBV5-1 and TRBJ2-3, with TRBD2 matching over 7 bases. V lost 3 bases and J lost 2; bases outside the gene matches: 3. The CDR3 has 14 residues. CDR1 and CDR2 (germline): SGHRS, YFSETQ. The CDR3 sequence: CASSWGDYTDTQYF. The CDR3 nucleotides are TGCGCCAGCAGCTGGGGGGACTACACAGATACGCAGTATTTT.

The genes are TRBV27 and TRBJ2-7; 8 bases line up with TRBD1. Trimming removed 6 bases from V and 2 bases from J; junction bases left unmatched: 3. Germline CDR1 reads MNHEY; CDR2 reads SMNVEV (reference sequence). The CDR3 length is 13 residues. The CDR3 DNA sequence: TGTGCCAGCAGATCACAGGGGGCCTACGAGCAGTACTTC. Protein sequence: CASRSQGAYEQYF.

V gene TRBV20-1 combines with J gene TRBJ1-5; D remains ambiguous. The CDR3 is 14 residues long. Germline CDR1 and CDR2: DFQATT and SNEGSKA (reference sequence). Trimming cost V 3 bases and J 2 bases, with 11 bases left between them. CDR3 residues: CSASSGSGNQPQHF. The CDR3 coding sequence is TGCAGTGCTAGTTCGGGGTCCGGCAATCAGCCCCAGCATTTT.

The chain has TRBV18 and TRBJ1-6; a weak D match, TRBD1 (5 bases). The germline V gene encodes CDR1 KGHSH and CDR2 LQKENI. The V and J ends lost 4 bases and 8 bases respectively, with 12 bases between them. The CDR3 has 14 residues. The CDR3, as DNA: TGTGCCAGCTCACTCCAGGGCTCTGATTCACCCCTCCACTTT. It encodes CASSLQGSDSPLHF.

J is TRBJ2-7 and V is TRBV10-3, with 8 bases aligning to TRBD1. With V trimmed by 8 bases and J by 5 bases, 8 bases remained unmatched. The germline V gene has CDR1 ENHRY and CDR2 SYGVKD. The CDR3 contains 13 residues. CDR3 coding DNA: TGTGCCATCCAGACAGGGGAATTTCACGAGCAGTACTTC. It translates to CAIQTGEFHEQYF.

The chain couples TRBV9 to TRBJ1-2; 9 positions agree with TRBD1. Germline CDR1 is SGDLS and CDR2 is YYNGEE. With 0 bases clipped from V and 7 bases from J, the junction kept 4 bases outside the gene matches. The CDR3 has 14 amino acids. The CDR3 DNA reads as TGTGCCAGCAGCGTAGGGGACAGGGAGGCTGGCTACACCTTC. The encoded protein is CASSVGDREAGYTF.

A word on this clone: Other DNA sequences in the sample encode the same CDR3. The rearrangement uses TRBV5-1 and TRBJ2-7; D gene unclear. This CDR3 comprises 12 residues. Trimming removed 1 base at V and 4 bases at J, with 6 bases between. Germline V gives CDR1 SGHRS, CDR2 YFSETQ. The chain's CDR3 is CASSLSGYEQYF. In nucleotides, the CDR3 is TGCGCCAGCAGCTTGTCCGGGTACGAGCAGTACTTC.

This clone was counted a single time. The chain recombines TRBV3-1 (or the pseudogene TRBV3-2) with TRBJ2-7; no firm D call. Germline values: CDR1 LGHDT, CDR2 YNNKEL (reference sequence). V lost 1 base and J lost 3, with 13 bases in between. This CDR3 spans 15 amino acids. As DNA, the CDR3 is TGTGCCAGCAGCCAAGGACAAGGCCCCTACTACGAGCAGTACTTC. Encoded protein: CASSQGQGPYYEQYF.

This rearrangement joins TRBV29-1 to TRBJ2-1; tentatively, D is TRBD2 (6 bases). Germline assignment: CDR1 SQVTM and CDR2 ANQGSEA. V was shortened by 2 bases and J by 7 bases, with 15 bases between the two germline ends. This CDR3 spans 14 amino acids. The CDR3 reads CSVEPGGPRNEQFF. As DNA, the CDR3 is TGCAGCGTTGAACCCGGAGGGCCCAGGAATGAGCAGTTCTTC.